What follows describes a single T cell receptor beta chain. This sample stems from a study of PD-L1 blockade in urothelial cancer. Study-wide background: In the patient group, twenty-five of 29 were males with bladder-origin urothelial cancer.

Time point of the sample: pretreatment peripheral blood. The table came from immunoSEQ multiplex PCR; TCRdb's copy has only in-frame clones and leaves some out. The sample gives about 74,000 clones, roughly 90% of which show up once; over 4% is in the top ten. This clonotype was sampled from a man between 65 and 79 years old with urothelial cancer. The specimen was PBMCs, collected around atezolizumab (anti-PD-L1) treatment.

In DNA, the CDR3 is TGTGCCAGCCAGGGGATCAATCAGCCCCAGCATTTT. Translating gives CASQGINQPQHF. The rearrangement uses TRBV25-1 and TRBJ1-5; D might be TRBD1 (6 bases). Germline V gene sequence: CDR1 MGHDK, CDR2 SYGVNS. Trimming removed 8 bases at V and 3 bases at J, with 8 bases between. The length of the CDR3 is 12 residues.